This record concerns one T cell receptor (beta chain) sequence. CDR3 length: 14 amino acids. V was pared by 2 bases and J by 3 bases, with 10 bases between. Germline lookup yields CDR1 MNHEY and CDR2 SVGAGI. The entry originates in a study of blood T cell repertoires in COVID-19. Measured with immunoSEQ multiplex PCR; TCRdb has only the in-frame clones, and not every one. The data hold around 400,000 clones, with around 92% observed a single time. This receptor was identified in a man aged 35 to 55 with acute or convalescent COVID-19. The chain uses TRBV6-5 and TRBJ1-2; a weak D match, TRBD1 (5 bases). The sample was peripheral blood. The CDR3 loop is CASSYGQGDYGYTF. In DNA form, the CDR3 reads TGTGCCAGCAGTTACGGGCAGGGTGACTATGGCTACACCTTC.